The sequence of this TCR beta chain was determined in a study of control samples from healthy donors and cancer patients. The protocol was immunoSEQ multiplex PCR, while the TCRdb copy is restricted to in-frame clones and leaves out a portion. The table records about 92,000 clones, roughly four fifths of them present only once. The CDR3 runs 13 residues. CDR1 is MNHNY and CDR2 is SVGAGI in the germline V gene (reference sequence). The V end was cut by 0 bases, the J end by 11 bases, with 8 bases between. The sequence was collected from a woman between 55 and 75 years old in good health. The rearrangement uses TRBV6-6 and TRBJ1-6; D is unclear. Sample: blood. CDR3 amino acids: CASSYSGGTPLHF. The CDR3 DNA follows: TGTGCCAGCAGTTACTCCGGTGGGACACCCCTCCACTTT.